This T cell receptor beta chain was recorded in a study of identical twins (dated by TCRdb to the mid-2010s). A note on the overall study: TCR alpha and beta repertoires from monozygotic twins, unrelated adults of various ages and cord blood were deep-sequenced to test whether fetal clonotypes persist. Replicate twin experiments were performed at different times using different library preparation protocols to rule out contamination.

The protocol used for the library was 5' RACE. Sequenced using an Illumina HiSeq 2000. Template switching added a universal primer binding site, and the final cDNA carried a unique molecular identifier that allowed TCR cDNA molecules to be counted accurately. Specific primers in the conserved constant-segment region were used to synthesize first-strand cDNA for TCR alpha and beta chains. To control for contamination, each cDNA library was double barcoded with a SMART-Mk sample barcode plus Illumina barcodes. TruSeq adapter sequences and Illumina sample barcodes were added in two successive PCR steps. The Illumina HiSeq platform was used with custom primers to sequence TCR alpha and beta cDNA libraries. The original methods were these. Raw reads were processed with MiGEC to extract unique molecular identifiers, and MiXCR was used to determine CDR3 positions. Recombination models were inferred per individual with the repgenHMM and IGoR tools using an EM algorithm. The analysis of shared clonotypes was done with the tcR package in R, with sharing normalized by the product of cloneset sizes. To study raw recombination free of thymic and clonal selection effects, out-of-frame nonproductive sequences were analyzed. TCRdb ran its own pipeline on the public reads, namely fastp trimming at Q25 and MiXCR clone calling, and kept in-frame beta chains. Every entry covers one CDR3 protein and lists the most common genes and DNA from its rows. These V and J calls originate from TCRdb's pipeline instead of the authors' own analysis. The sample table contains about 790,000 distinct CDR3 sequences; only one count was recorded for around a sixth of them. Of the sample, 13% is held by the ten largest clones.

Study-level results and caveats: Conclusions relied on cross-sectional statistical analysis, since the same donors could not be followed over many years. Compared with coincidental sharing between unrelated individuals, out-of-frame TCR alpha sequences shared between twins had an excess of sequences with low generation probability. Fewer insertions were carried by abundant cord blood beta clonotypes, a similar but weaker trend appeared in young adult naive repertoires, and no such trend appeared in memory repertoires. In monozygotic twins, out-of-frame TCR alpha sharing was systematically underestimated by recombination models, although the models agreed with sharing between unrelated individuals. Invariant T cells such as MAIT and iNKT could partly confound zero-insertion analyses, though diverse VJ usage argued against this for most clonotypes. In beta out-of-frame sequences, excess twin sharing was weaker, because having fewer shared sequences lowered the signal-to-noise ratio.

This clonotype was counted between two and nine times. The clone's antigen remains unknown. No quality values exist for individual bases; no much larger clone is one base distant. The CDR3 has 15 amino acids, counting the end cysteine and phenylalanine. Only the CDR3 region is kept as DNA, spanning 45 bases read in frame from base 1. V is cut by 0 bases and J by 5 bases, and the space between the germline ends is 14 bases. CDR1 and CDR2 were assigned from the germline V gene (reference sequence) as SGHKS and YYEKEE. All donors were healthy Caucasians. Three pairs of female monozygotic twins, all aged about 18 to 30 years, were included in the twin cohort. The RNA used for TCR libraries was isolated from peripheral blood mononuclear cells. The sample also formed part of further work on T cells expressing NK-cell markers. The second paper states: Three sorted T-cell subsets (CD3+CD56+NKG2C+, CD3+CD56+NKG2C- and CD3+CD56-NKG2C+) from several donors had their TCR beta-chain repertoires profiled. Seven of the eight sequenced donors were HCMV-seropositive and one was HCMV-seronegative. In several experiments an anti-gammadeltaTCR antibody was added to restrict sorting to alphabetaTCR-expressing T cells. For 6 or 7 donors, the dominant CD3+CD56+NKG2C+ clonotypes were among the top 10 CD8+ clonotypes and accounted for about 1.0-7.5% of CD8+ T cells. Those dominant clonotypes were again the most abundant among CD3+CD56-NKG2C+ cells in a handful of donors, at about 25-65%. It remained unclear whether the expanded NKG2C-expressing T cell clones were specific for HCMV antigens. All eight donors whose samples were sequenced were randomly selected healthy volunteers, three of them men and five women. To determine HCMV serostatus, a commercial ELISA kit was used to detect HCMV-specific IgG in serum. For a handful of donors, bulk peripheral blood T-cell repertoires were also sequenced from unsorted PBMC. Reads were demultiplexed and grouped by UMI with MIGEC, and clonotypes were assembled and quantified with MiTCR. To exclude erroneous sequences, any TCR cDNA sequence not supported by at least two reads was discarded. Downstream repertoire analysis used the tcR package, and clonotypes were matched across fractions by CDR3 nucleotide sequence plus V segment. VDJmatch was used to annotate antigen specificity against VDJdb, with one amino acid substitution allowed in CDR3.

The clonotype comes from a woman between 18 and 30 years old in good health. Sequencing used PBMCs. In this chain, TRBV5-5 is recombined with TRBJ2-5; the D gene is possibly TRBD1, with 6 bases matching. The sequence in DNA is TGTGCCAGCAGCTTGGGAGACAGGTCTAGTGAGACCCAGTACTTC. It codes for CASSLGDRSSETQYF.